These 8 T cell receptor beta chains came from one sample sequenced in a study of post-analysis software for immune sequencing data (dated by TCRdb to the mid-2010s). Library prep was done by PCR. The data were produced on an Illumina HiSeq 2500. Unique molecular identifiers were incorporated into TCR beta cDNA libraries to reduce PCR and sequencing biases. The raw public reads went through TCRdb reprocessing: fastp at Q25, MiXCR clone calling, in-frame beta chains kept. Rows matching on CDR3 protein sequence are summarized as one entry with the most common DNA and genes. Present in this sample are fewer than 900,000 distinct CDR3 sequences, approximately 44% of which were seen just once. Roughly 5% of the sample is held by the ten biggest clonotypes. Results and caveats for the whole study, not just this receptor: Roughly 5 TRBV segments, including TRBV5-6, TRBV5-1 and TRBV20-1, were significantly more frequent in patients than controls.

Their specific antigens are unknown. Sequenced sample: blood. These TCRs come from a girl aged 5-17 years with multiple sclerosis.

The rearrangement links TRBV9 to TRBJ2-3; tentatively, D is TRBD2 (5 bases). CDR3 size: 14 residues. Per germline, CDR1 SGDLS and CDR2 YYNGEE. V lost 0 bases and J lost 1, with 6 bases in between. The CDR3 reads CASSVEAGTDTQYF. The CDR3 nucleotides read TGTGCCAGCAGCGTAGAAGCGGGCACAGATACGCAGTATTTT.

The gene calls are TRBV5-1 and TRBJ1-2, with D perhaps matching TRBD1 (6 bases). This CDR3 is built from 16 residues. Germline V gene data show CDR1 as SGHRS and CDR2 as YFSETQ. The V and J ends lost 0 bases and 5 bases respectively, with 17 bases between them. This CDR3 reads CASSLVIGQNLYGYTF. The CDR3 bases are TGCGCCAGCAGCTTGGTAATTGGACAGAACCTTTATGGCTACACCTTC. The whole variable domain, remainder taken from reference TRBV5-1 and TRBJ1-2, is KAGVTQTPRYLIKTRGQQVTLSCSPISGHRSVSWYQQTPGQGLQFLFEYFSETQRNKGNFPGRFSGRQFSNSRSEMNVSTLELGDSALYLCASSLVIGQNLYGYTFGSGTRLTVV.

In this sample, this clonotype turned up a few times. This chain links TRBV3-1 with TRBJ1-6; D call uncertain. Germline lookup yields CDR1 LGHDT and CDR2 YNNKEL (reference sequence). The CDR3 is 12 residues long. V dropped 3 bases and J dropped 15 bases, with 12 bases sitting between them. CDR3 DNA: TGTGCCAGCAGCCAGGGTCAACAGAGCCTCCACTTT. It specifies CASSQGQQSLHF. Full variable domain (missing parts from reference TRBV3-1 and TRBJ1-6): DTAVSQTPKYLVTQMGNDKSIKCEQNLGHDTMYWYKQDSKKFLKIMFSYNNKELIINETVPNRFSPKSPDKAHLNLHINSLELGDSAVYFCASSQGQQSLHFGNGTRLTVT.

This sequence joins TRBV12-3 or TRBV12-4 and TRBJ1-2; D perhaps matches TRBD1 (5 bases). Trimming cost V 2 bases and J 3 bases, with 10 bases left between them. CDR3 length: 14 amino acids. The CDR3 sequence: CASSLNSRDYGYTF. DNA for the CDR3: TGTGCCAGCAGTTTAAATTCCAGGGACTATGGCTACACCTTC.

This clonotype was recorded a few times. CDR3 nucleotide sequence: TGCAGCGAACAGAGTAGCACAGATACGCAGTATTTT. This gives the protein CSEQSSTDTQYF. V gene TRBV29-1 combines with J gene TRBJ2-3; the D is unclear. The CDR3 has 12 amino acids. Germline V lookup: CDR1 SQVTM, CDR2 ANQGSEA. V was pared by 7 bases and J by 0 bases, with 8 bases between.

As for this clonotype: At one of its ends the junction is not consistent with the germline gene, which may arise from a read error. The chain carries TRBV12-3 or TRBV12-4 and TRBJ2-7; D perhaps matches TRBD1 (5 bases). The CDR3 is 15 residues long. In DNA form, the CDR3 reads TGTGCCAGCAGTTTAGGGGCAGGACAAGGCTACGCGCAGTACTTC. As protein: CASSLGAGQGYAQYF.

The V call is TRBV12-3 or TRBV12-4, the J call TRBJ2-4; D remains ambiguous. Deletions cut 4 bases from V and 1 base from J, with 14 bases between. The CDR3 totals 16 residues. Written as DNA, the CDR3 is TGTGCCAGCAGTTCGGAGACTCTCGGCGCCAAAAACATTCAGTACTTC. Its translation: CASSSETLGAKNIQYF.

The rearrangement links TRBV5-1 to TRBJ1-5; D gene uncertain. CDR1 and CDR2 from the germline V gene are SGHRS and YFSETQ. The CDR3 consists of 15 residues. V lost 0 bases and J 7 bases, leaving 14 bases between the germline ends. CDR3 in DNA: TGCGCCAGCAGCTTGGGTGGTTCCTTGGGGCAGCCCCAGCATTTT. This sequence encodes CASSLGGSLGQPQHF. The variable domain in full, with the rest retrieved from reference TRBV5-1 and TRBJ1-5, is KAGVTQTPRYLIKTRGQQVTLSCSPISGHRSVSWYQQTPGQGLQFLFEYFSETQRNKGNFPGRFSGRQFSNSRSEMNVSTLELGDSALYLCASSLGGSLGQPQHFGDGTRLSIL.